A single sample gave rise to the 25 T cell receptor beta chains below, sequenced in a study of T cells in Graves' hyperthyroidism and ophthalmopathy. Amplification of TCR beta CDR3 regions used RNA as the template. In the first-round RT-PCR of the TCR CDR3, the HTBI primer set was used. TCRdb called the multiplex PCR reads again in MiXCR, with one record for every CDR3 protein. The sample holds around 400,000 distinct CDR3 sequences, roughly 15% seen once. The sequenced material came from blood. The receptor source for this set is a woman aged 60-70 years with Graves' ophthalmopathy.

Many counts were recorded for this clonotype. V is TRBV5-1 and J is TRBJ2-3; 9 bases are a match to TRBD2. The CDR3 is 17 residues long. Germline values: CDR1 SGHRS, CDR2 YFSETQ. Unmatched junction bases numbered 10, after V lost 0 bases and J lost 5 bases. For the CDR3, the DNA is TGCGCCAGCAGCTTGGCCGCCGGCGGGAGGGCCCAAGATACGCAGTATTTT. This encodes CASSLAAGGRAQDTQYF.

This clonotype was picked up a small number of times. CDR3 in amino acids: CSARGPEGPGTGELFF. As DNA, the CDR3 is TGCAGTGCTAGGGGGCCCGAGGGGCCGGGCACCGGGGAGCTGTTTTTT. The V gene is TRBV20-1, the J gene TRBJ2-2; TRBD1 or TRBD2 may be the D gene (5 bases each). V shed 3 bases and J shed 4 bases, with 18 bases lying between them. Germline CDR1 reads DFQATT; CDR2 reads SNEGSKA (reference sequence). The CDR3 runs to 16 residues.

This clonotype has ten or more counts. This sequence joins TRBV29-1 and TRBJ2-1, with 12 bases matching TRBD2. V dropped 7 bases and J dropped 1; count of bases not matched to a gene: 5. The CDR3 covers 15 residues. Germline assignment: CDR1 SQVTM and CDR2 ANQGSEA. CDR3 region: CSGDGTSGSYNEQFF. The CDR3 nucleotides are TGCAGCGGTGATGGGACTAGCGGGTCCTACAATGAGCAGTTCTTC.

The gene calls are TRBV6-1 and TRBJ2-2; D ambiguous. Germline V CDR1 and CDR2: MNHNS, SASEGT. V shed 6 bases and J shed 8 bases, with 13 bases lying between them. This CDR3 is 13 amino acids long. The CDR3 DNA reads as TGTGCCAGCAGCCCGACTTGGACGGGGGAGCTGTTTTTT. Encoded protein: CASSPTWTGELFF.

This clonotype appeared many times. J is TRBJ2-7 and V is TRBV6-1; possible D gene TRBD1, 6 bases. The CDR3 runs to 15 residues. Looked up from germline, CDR1 is MNHNS and CDR2 is SASEGT. The germline V and J ends were trimmed by 5 bases and 7 bases, with 21 bases remaining between them. The CDR3: CASSPIGGSAGEQYF. In DNA, the CDR3 is TGTGCCAGCAGTCCGATTGGGGGCAGCGCCGGAGAGCAGTACTTC.

This clonotype was found a few times. The chain is built from TRBV5-1 and TRBJ1-6; TRBD1 agrees at 8 bases. V shed 3 bases, J shed 9 bases, and the junction held 11 bases outside the gene matches. CDR1 is SGHRS, CDR2 YFSETQ, per germline. CDR3 length: 16 amino acids. CDR3 residues: CASSSGTQGALSPLHF. The CDR3 DNA is TGCGCCAGCAGCTCGGGAACTCAGGGGGCGCTTTCACCCCTCCACTTT.

The CDR3 DNA is TGCAGTGCTAGGAAGGGCCCCGGGAGCAATGAGCAGTTCTTC. Protein product: CSARKGPGSNEQFF. This chain uses TRBV20-1 with TRBJ2-1; perhaps TRBD2 as D (6 bases). CDR1 is DFQATT and CDR2 is SNEGSKA in the germline V gene (reference sequence). Trimming removed 3 bases from V and 6 bases from J, with 15 bases in between. The CDR3 extends over 14 amino acids.

This clonotype occurred many times. The junction departs from the called germline gene at one end, perhaps through a read error. This rearrangement joins TRBV6-1 to TRBJ2-7; D is unresolved. CDR3 length: 11 residues. CDR1 is MNHNS and CDR2 is SASEGT in the germline V gene. The CDR3 nucleotides are TGTGCCAGCCGTGACCAGGACGAGCAGTACTTC. Translated: CASRDQDEQYF.

The table lists this clonotype with many counts. The chain employs TRBV30 and TRBJ1-1; 8 nucleotides align to TRBD1. CDR3 size: 15 residues. V lost 4 bases, J lost 0 bases, and 7 bases stayed unmatched. Germline loops: CDR1 GTSNPN, CDR2 SVGIG (reference sequence). In DNA form, the CDR3 reads TGTGCCTGGAAAATCCAGGGGGCCTTGAACACTGAAGCTTTCTTT. It translates to CAWKIQGALNTEAFF. Combining the CDR3 with reference TRBV30 and TRBJ1-1 gives the whole variable domain SQTIHQWPATLVQPVGSPLSLECTVEGTSNPNLYWYRQAAGRGLQLLFYSVGIGQISSEVPQNLSASRPQDRQFILSSKKLLLSDSGFYLCAWKIQGALNTEAFFGQGTRLTVV.

In regard to this clonotype: Given the absence of the conserved phenylalanine or tryptophan at the CDR3 end, a read error is likely. The chain joins TRBV11-2 to TRBJ2-2; a possible D gene is TRBD1 (6 bases). CDR3 length equals 14 residues. With 4 bases removed from V and 3 bases from J, the gap between germline ends came to 9 bases. Germline CDR1 SGHAT, CDR2 FQNNGV. CDR3 protein: CASSSGTYTGELFS. The CDR3 DNA reads as TGTGCCAGCAGCTCAGGGACATACACCGGGGAGCTGTTTTCT.

The table lists this clonotype with many counts. The chain carries TRBV7-3 and TRBJ2-1, with a possible D match to TRBD2 (6 bases). Germline V gene data show CDR1 as SGHTA and CDR2 as FQGTGA. The CDR3 runs to 16 residues. Trimming left V 5 bases short and J 0 bases short, with 14 bases between. The CDR3 DNA reads as TGTGCCAGCAGCCTTCATAGCGGCTCCTCCTACAATGAGCAGTTCTTC. This encodes CASSLHSGSSYNEQFF.

Turning to this clonotype: The junction departs from the called germline gene at one end, perhaps through a read error. The chain couples TRBV7-7 to TRBJ2-2, with D possibly being TRBD2 (6 bases). Germline V gene lookup returns CDR1 SSHAT and CDR2 FNYEAQ (reference sequence). This CDR3 is built from 15 residues. The DNA of the CDR3 is TGTGCTAGCAGCTTAGCCGGGAGTGGGGCCGGGGAGCTGTTTTTT. Its protein product is CASSLAGSGAGELFF.

Ten or more counts support this clonotype. Here the CDR3 reads CASSARPEPYNEQFF. The DNA of the CDR3 is TGCGCCAGCAGCGCGCGGCCTGAACCCTACAATGAGCAGTTCTTC. The rearrangement uses TRBV5-1 and TRBJ2-1; no clear D gene. This CDR3 is built from 15 residues. Germline assignment: CDR1 SGHRS and CDR2 YFSETQ. Trimming pared 4 bases from V and 2 bases from J, leaving 13 bases between.

This clonotype was seen at least ten times. Here the CDR3 reads CASSRGGAGQPQHF. The DNA of the CDR3 is TGTGCCAGCAGCCGGGGAGGGGCTGGGCAGCCCCAGCATTTT. The chain links TRBV7-3 to TRBJ1-5; the D gene is possibly TRBD1 (5 bases). The germline gives CDR1 SGHTA, CDR2 FQGTGA. The CDR3 extends over 14 amino acids. V was shortened by 5 bases and J by 7 bases, with 15 bases between the two germline ends.

A note on this clonotype: One base away lies a much larger clone, so this may be a sequencing read error. J is TRBJ2-5 and V is TRBV28; 8 bases line up with TRBD2. Germline trimming cut 2 bases from V and 2 bases from J; bases unmatched to any gene: 7. Germline loops: CDR1 MDHEN, CDR2 SYDVKM. The CDR3 is 16 residues long. In DNA, the CDR3 is TGTGCCAGCAGTTTACTCGGGACTAGTTATCAAGAGACCCAGTACTTC. It yields the protein CASSLLGTSYQETQYF. The full variable domain, with the rest looked up from reference TRBV28 and TRBJ2-5, is DVKVTQSSRYLVKRTGEKVFLECVQDMDHENMFWYRQDPGLGLRLIYFSYDVKMKEKGDIPEGYSVSREKKERFSLILESASTNQTSMYLCASSLLGTSYQETQYFGPGTRLLVL.

Many counts were recorded for this clonotype. The CDR3 nucleotides read TGCGCCAGCAGCCGCAACCTAAGGGACATTCAGTACTTC. Its protein is CASSRNLRDIQYF. The V and J genes are TRBV5-1 and TRBJ2-4; D remains ambiguous. V was cut by 4 bases and J by 8 bases, with 13 bases left in between. This CDR3 has 13 residues. CDR1 and CDR2 from the germline V gene are SGHRS and YFSETQ.

This clonotype was found many times. The chain couples TRBV20-1 to TRBJ1-5; D ambiguous. The germline V gene has CDR1 DFQATT and CDR2 SNEGSKA (reference sequence). The V and J ends lost 3 bases and 3 bases respectively, with 9 bases between them. The CDR3 covers 13 residues. The CDR3 sequence is CSASGQPNQPQHF. The CDR3, as DNA: TGCAGTGCTAGTGGGCAGCCCAATCAGCCCCAGCATTTT.

The table lists this clonotype with a few counts. The rearrangement joins TRBV20-1 to TRBJ2-5; maybe TRBD2 (6 bases). Germline V gene sequence: CDR1 DFQATT, CDR2 SNEGSKA (reference sequence). V was cut by 4 bases and J by 5 bases, with 23 bases left in between. This CDR3 comprises 16 residues. CDR3 sequence reads: CSATTVLSGGGETQYF. DNA of the CDR3: TGCAGTGCTACAACCGTTTTAAGCGGTGGGGGGGAGACCCAGTACTTC.

This clonotype came up many times. The chain couples TRBV6-6 to TRBJ2-5; TRBD1 aligns across 7 bases. J gave up 5 bases and V 2 bases, and 5 bases lay outside the gene matches. CDR3 length equals 14 residues. The germline gives CDR1 MNHNY, CDR2 SVGAGI (reference sequence). The CDR3 region is CASSYDRVGETQYF. In DNA, the CDR3 is TGTGCCAGCAGTTACGACAGGGTTGGTGAGACCCAGTACTTC.

This clonotype was observed many times. The chain joins TRBV28 to TRBJ2-1, with 9 bases lining up with TRBD2. J gave up 3 bases and V 5 bases, and 2 bases lay outside the gene matches. The CDR3 extends over 14 amino acids. Germline lookup yields CDR1 MDHEN and CDR2 SYDVKM. In DNA, the CDR3 is TGTGCCAGCAGTCCTAGCGGGAACTACAATGAGCAGTTCTTC. It specifies CASSPSGNYNEQFF.

The J gene is TRBJ2-7, the V gene TRBV7-2; 7 bases map to TRBD1. The CDR3 covers 15 residues. V was pared by 5 bases and J by 1 base, with 8 bases of the junction left unmatched. Germline V CDR1 and CDR2: SGHTA, FQGNSA. The CDR3 sequence is CASSARDRASYEQYF. The CDR3 bases are TGTGCCAGCAGCGCCCGGGACAGAGCTTCCTACGAGCAGTACTTC.

This clonotype came up a few times. This rearrangement joins TRBV6-5 to TRBJ2-5, with 9 bases that match TRBD2. The germline V gene has CDR1 MNHEY and CDR2 SVGAGI. V was pared by 1 base and J by 3 bases, with 6 bases of the junction left unmatched. The CDR3 is made up of 16 amino acids. Here the CDR3 reads CASSYFSIAGEETQYF. The DNA of the CDR3 is TGTGCCAGCAGTTACTTCTCCATAGCGGGAGAAGAGACCCAGTACTTC.

In regard to this clonotype: A much larger clonotype is one base distant, so this may be a read error. The CDR3 does not end in the conserved phenylalanine or tryptophan, so this is likely a read error. The CDR3 protein is CASSPTVPGLAWASTDTQYL. The CDR3 DNA reads TGTGCCAGCAGTCCCACCGTGCCGGGACTAGCGTGGGCTAGCACAGATACGCAGTATCTT. The rearrangement links TRBV27 to TRBJ2-3, with 10 bases identical to TRBD2. The CDR3 covers 20 residues. Looked up from germline, CDR1 is MNHEY and CDR2 is SMNVEV (reference sequence). V gave up 5 bases and J gave up 0 bases; unmatched junction bases: 17.

This clonotype was seen only a few times. This sequence joins TRBV29-1 and TRBJ2-5, with TRBD1 matching over 7 bases. Germline CDR1 SQVTM, CDR2 ANQGSEA. The junction had 1 base not matched to a gene; V was cut back by 3 bases and J by 3 bases. The CDR3 loop spans 12 amino acids. The CDR3 region is CSVDGTEETQYF. The DNA of the CDR3 is TGCAGCGTTGATGGGACAGAAGAGACCCAGTACTTC. Full variable domain (outside the CDR3, taken from reference TRBV29-1 and TRBJ2-5): SAVISQKPSRDICQRGTSLTIQCQVDSQVTMMFWYRQQPGQSLTLIATANQGSEATYESGFVIDKFPISRPNLTFSTLTVSNMSPEDSSIYLCSVDGTEETQYFGPGTRLLVL.

In this sample, this clonotype turned up a few times. J is TRBJ1-3 and V is TRBV2, with D possibly being TRBD1 (6 bases). The CDR3 is 15 residues long. The ends were cut back, 1 base at V and 1 base at J, with 8 bases in the middle. From germline, CDR1 is SNHLY and CDR2 FYNNEI. The CDR3 DNA sequence: TGTGCCAGCAGTGAAGAGGGGGGTTCTGGAAACACCATATATTTT. This encodes CASSEEGGSGNTIYF.